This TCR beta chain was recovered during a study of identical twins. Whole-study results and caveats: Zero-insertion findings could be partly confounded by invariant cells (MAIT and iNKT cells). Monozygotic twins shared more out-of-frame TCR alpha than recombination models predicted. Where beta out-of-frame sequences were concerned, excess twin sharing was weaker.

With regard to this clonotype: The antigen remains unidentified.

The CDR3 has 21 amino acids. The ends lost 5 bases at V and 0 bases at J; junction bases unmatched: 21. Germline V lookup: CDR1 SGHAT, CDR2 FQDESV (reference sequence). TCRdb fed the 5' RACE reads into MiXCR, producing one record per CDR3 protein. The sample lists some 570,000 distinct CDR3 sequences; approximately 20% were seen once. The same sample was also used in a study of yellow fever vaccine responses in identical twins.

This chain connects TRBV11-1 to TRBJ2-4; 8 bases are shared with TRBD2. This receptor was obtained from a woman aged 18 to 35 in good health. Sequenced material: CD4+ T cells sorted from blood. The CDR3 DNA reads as TGTGCCAGCAGCCCCCGGGTCCAACTAGCGGACGCTCCTCTAGCCAAAAACATTCAGTACTTC. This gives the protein CASSPRVQLADAPLAKNIQYF.